Below, 19 T cell receptor beta chains from the same sample are listed, as sequenced in a study of T cell responses to AZD1222 COVID-19 vaccine. The protocol was immunoSEQ multiplex PCR, while the TCRdb copy is restricted to in-frame clones and leaves out a portion. Here the sample spans 150,000 or so clones, 94% being singletons. The specimen was peripheral blood, collected on day 0 of AZD1222 vaccination. These receptors were taken from an adult in good health.

A single count supports this clone. The V gene is TRBV5-5, the J gene TRBJ2-3, with 11 bases matching TRBD2. Germline assignment: CDR1 SGHKS and CDR2 YYEKEE (reference sequence). V was pared by 5 bases and J by 2 bases, with 13 bases of the junction left unmatched. This CDR3 comprises 18 residues. The CDR3 coding sequence is TGTGCCAGCAGGGCCGGGACTAGCGGTATTCTACTCACAGATACGCAGTATTTT. This gives the protein CASRAGTSGILLTDTQYF.

V and J are TRBV30 and TRBJ1-3, with D hard to call. The CDR3 covers 14 residues. The V gene lost 2 bases and the J gene lost 4 bases, with 12 bases spanning the gap. Germline lookup yields CDR1 GTSNPN and CDR2 SVGIG (reference sequence). The CDR3, as DNA: TGTGCCTGGAGTCGGACGGGGTTGGGAAACACCATATATTTT. Its translation: CAWSRTGLGNTIYF.

The CDR3 bases are TGTGCCAGCAGCTTAGGTGCGCTAGCGGGTGGGGGATCCTACAATGAGCAGTTCTTC. Its protein is CASSLGALAGGGSYNEQFF. The chain couples TRBV7-8 to TRBJ2-1; 8 bases fit TRBD2. V shed 1 base, J shed 1 base, and the junction held 12 bases outside the gene matches. Germline values: CDR1 SGHVS, CDR2 FQNEAQ. The CDR3 is 19 residues long.

This clone occurred once. This rearrangement joins TRBV27 to TRBJ2-1; 9 bases match TRBD2. The V and J ends lost 4 bases and 9 bases, in that order; junction bases with no gene match: 7. Looked up from germline, CDR1 is MNHEY and CDR2 is SMNVEV (reference sequence). The CDR3 has 14 amino acids. In DNA form, the CDR3 reads TGTGCCAGCAGTTCAGGCGGGAGGGTCGCTGAGCAGTTCTTC. Its translation: CASSSGGRVAEQFF.

This chain links TRBV19 with TRBJ1-2; no clear D. V lost 7 bases and J 3 bases, leaving 12 bases between the germline ends. This CDR3 is 13 amino acids long. The germline V gene encodes CDR1 LNHDA and CDR2 SQIVND (reference sequence). The CDR3 coding sequence is TGTGCCAGTATTGGAGGAAAATACTATGGCTACACCTTC. Its protein is CASIGGKYYGYTF.

The chain's CDR3 is CASSPERTATNEKLFF. Written as DNA, the CDR3 is TGTGCCAGCTCACCAGAGAGGACAGCAACTAATGAAAAACTGTTTTTT. The chain joins TRBV18 to TRBJ1-4; D is possibly TRBD1 (6 bases). The germline gives CDR1 KGHSH, CDR2 LQKENI. V was pared by 2 bases and J by 0 bases, with 10 bases between. This CDR3 spans 16 amino acids.

The chain recombines TRBV5-8 with TRBJ1-5; D gene ambiguous. Trimming removed 5 bases at V and 1 base at J, with 13 bases between. Germline V gene data show CDR1 as SGHTS and CDR2 as YDEGEE. The CDR3 has 15 amino acids. Here the CDR3 reads CASRKRTTSNQPQHF. The DNA of the CDR3 is TGTGCCAGCAGAAAACGGACCACGAGCAATCAGCCCCAGCATTTT. Complete variable domain (other parts from reference TRBV5-8 and TRBJ1-5): EAGVTQSPTHLIKTRGQQATLRCSPISGHTSVYWYQQALGLGLQFLLWYDEGEERNRGNFPPRFSGRQFPNYSSELNVNALELEDSALYLCASRKRTTSNQPQHFGDGTRLSIL.

The CDR3 bases are TGTGCCAGCAGTTTATCGAACAGGGGGCAAGCTTTCTTT. Protein sequence: CASSLSNRGQAFF. The chain uses TRBV27 and TRBJ1-1, with 9 bases fitting TRBD1. Germline-derived CDR1 and CDR2 are MNHEY and SMNVEV (reference sequence). V was pared by 0 bases and J by 9 bases, with 2 bases of the junction left unmatched. The CDR3 runs 13 residues.

The chain uses TRBV7-8 and TRBJ1-1; 9 bases match TRBD1. V was pared by 5 bases and J by 6 bases, with 10 bases of the junction left unmatched. Germline V lookup: CDR1 SGHVS, CDR2 FQNEAQ. The CDR3 is 15 residues long. The CDR3 here is CASSVQGARGAEAFF. Here the CDR3 DNA reads TGTGCCAGCAGCGTACAGGGGGCGAGGGGCGCTGAAGCTTTCTTT.

V gene TRBV5-1 combines with J gene TRBJ2-1; possible D gene TRBD2, 5 bases. The length of the CDR3 is 17 residues. Germline CDR1 and CDR2: SGHRS and YFSETQ. Trimming cost V 6 bases and J 0 bases, with 19 bases left between them. The chain's CDR3 is CASTLQGGPSSYNEQFF. The CDR3 nucleotides are TGCGCCAGCACCCTTCAAGGCGGGCCTAGCTCCTACAATGAGCAGTTCTTC.

The V call is TRBV12-3 or TRBV12-4, the J call TRBJ2-3, with 9 positions matching TRBD1. This CDR3 has 13 amino acids. J lost 7 bases, V lost 3 bases, and 2 bases had no gene match. CDR3 nucleotides: TGTGCCAGCAGTTTGGGACAGGGATATACGCAGTATTTT. Translated, it gives CASSLGQGYTQYF.

The V call is TRBV28, the J call TRBJ1-6, with D maybe TRBD1 (6 bases). This CDR3 is built from 16 residues. V shed 5 bases and J shed 10 bases, with 21 bases lying between them. Germline lookup yields CDR1 MDHEN and CDR2 SYDVKM. The CDR3 reads CASSPTYEGGKSPLHF. CDR3 nucleotide sequence: TGTGCCAGCAGTCCCACCTATGAGGGGGGCAAGTCACCCCTCCACTTT.

V is TRBV14 and J is TRBJ2-1; no firm D call. The CDR3 runs to 12 residues. The germline V and J ends were trimmed by 1 base and 4 bases, with 2 bases remaining between them. Germline-derived CDR1 and CDR2 are SGHDN and FVKESK. The DNA of the CDR3 is TGTGCCAGCAGCCAAGGTTACAATGAGCAGTTCTTC. This gives the protein CASSQGYNEQFF.

The chain has TRBV5-4 and TRBJ1-1; possible D gene TRBD1, 6 bases. V lost 6 bases, J lost 1 base, and 16 bases lay in between. CDR1 is SGHNT and CDR2 is YYREEE in the germline V gene (reference sequence). There are 15 residues in the CDR3. The CDR3 nucleotides read TGTGCCAGCACCCAGCCGGGGGCTGGGAACACTGAAGCTTTCTTT. It translates to CASTQPGAGNTEAFF.

DNA of the CDR3: TGTGCCAGCTCACCCCGGCTGGGTTCATCCGATCAGCCCCAGCATTTT. Its protein is CASSPRLGSSDQPQHF. The rearrangement uses TRBV18 and TRBJ1-5; D remains unclear. Deletions cut 3 bases from V and 5 bases from J, with 17 bases between. There are 16 residues in the CDR3. Germline V gene data show CDR1 as KGHSH and CDR2 as LQKENI.

A single count supports this clone. V and J are TRBV28 and TRBJ1-1; 8 bases map to TRBD1. The junction had 8 bases not matched to a gene; V was cut back by 8 bases and J by 6 bases. The CDR3 is 13 residues long. Germline values: CDR1 MDHEN, CDR2 SYDVKM. The CDR3, as DNA: TGTGCCAGCCGGACAGGGTTGGTTGCTGAAGCTTTCTTT. The encoded protein is CASRTGLVAEAFF.

This rearrangement joins TRBV4-1 to TRBJ2-2; 11 nucleotides align to TRBD2. V dropped 2 bases and J dropped 3; count of bases not matched to a gene: 2. The germline CDR1 and CDR2 sequences are MGHRA and YSYEKL. This CDR3 region has 16 residues. For the CDR3, the DNA is TGCGCCAGCAGCCAACGGGGACTAGCGGACACCGGGGAGCTGTTTTTT. Its protein is CASSQRGLADTGELFF.

The chain uses TRBV7-9 and TRBJ1-1; possible D gene TRBD1, 6 bases. The CDR3 totals 14 residues. CDR1 is SEHNR and CDR2 is FQNEAQ in the germline V gene (reference sequence). Trimming took off 2 bases at V and 7 bases at J, with 14 bases between the two ends. The CDR3 region is CASSLKQQGHEAFF. The CDR3 DNA sequence: TGTGCCAGCAGCTTAAAACAACAGGGCCATGAAGCTTTCTTT.

The chain carries TRBV30 and TRBJ1-2; 7 positions agree with TRBD1. The CDR3 loop spans 13 amino acids. Trimming cost V 5 bases and J 5 bases; bases outside gene matches: 8. Germline values: CDR1 GTSNPN, CDR2 SVGIG (reference sequence). The DNA of the CDR3 is TGTGCCTGGGGCCGGGACAGACCTTATGGCTACACCTTC. Translation gives CAWGRDRPYGYTF.